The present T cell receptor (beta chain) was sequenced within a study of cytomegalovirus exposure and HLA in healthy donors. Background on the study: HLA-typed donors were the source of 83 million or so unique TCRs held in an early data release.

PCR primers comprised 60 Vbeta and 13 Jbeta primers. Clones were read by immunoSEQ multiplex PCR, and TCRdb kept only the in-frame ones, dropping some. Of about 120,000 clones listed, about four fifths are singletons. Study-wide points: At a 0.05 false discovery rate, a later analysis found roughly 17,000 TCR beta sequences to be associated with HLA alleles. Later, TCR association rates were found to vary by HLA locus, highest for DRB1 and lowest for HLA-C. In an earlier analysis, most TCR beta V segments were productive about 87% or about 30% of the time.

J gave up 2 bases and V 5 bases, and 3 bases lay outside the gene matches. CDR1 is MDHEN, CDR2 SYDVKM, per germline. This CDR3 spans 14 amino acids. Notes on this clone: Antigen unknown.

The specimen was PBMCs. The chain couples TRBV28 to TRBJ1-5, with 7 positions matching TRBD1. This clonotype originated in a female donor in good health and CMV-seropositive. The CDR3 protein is CASSSDRGNQPQHF. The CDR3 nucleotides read TGTGCCAGCAGTAGTGACAGGGGCAATCAGCCCCAGCATTTT.